This T cell receptor beta chain was identified in a study of T cells in tumors after PD-1 blockade. In the study overall: Treatment was either pembrolizumab 200 mg every 3 weeks or cemiplimab 350 mg every 2 weeks. A subset received ongoing vismodegib 150 mg daily alongside anti-PD-1 therapy. General study results and limits: Some novel exhausted tumor clones appeared in pre-treatment blood, suggesting peripheral recruitment.

Remarks on this clone: Its antigen remains unknown.

The CDR3 runs to 14 residues. CDR1 is SGHTA and CDR2 is FQGNSA in the germline V gene. The V end lost 2 bases, the J end lost 0 bases, and 5 bases lay between the germline ends. TCRdb's table, derived via immunoSEQ multiplex PCR, lists solely in-frame clones and lacks some. The sample records 23,000 or so clones, 82% being singletons. This TCR was sampled from a human donor with basal cell carcinoma. J is TRBJ1-3 and V is TRBV7-2, with unresolved D. Sequenced here: PBMCs, sampled after anti-PD-1 treatment. The chain's CDR3 is CASSLYASGNTIYF. The CDR3 region has the DNA TGTGCCAGCAGCTTATATGCCTCTGGAAACACCATATATTTT.